This T cell receptor beta chain was sequenced during a study of long-term antiretroviral therapy in people with HIV. Study details: The earliest samples came from an era when ART typically awaited falling CD4 counts. Study observations and caveats: Older ART regimens may have been in use when blood was drawn between the mid-2000s and the late 2010s.

The sample holds a few counts of this clone. The antigen remains unidentified. The CDR3 runs to 13 residues. Trimming took 4 bases from V and 4 from J, leaving 12 bases between them. Germline V lookup: CDR1 SQVTM, CDR2 ANQGSEA. There were about 1-10 million cryopreserved PBMC in the samples before DNA extraction. Researchers report immunoSEQ v3.0 was run at survey level. Assay used: immunoSEQ multiplex PCR; TCRdb lists only in-frame clones, some missing. Here the sample spans around 16,000 clones, less than 80% being singletons. The rearrangement links TRBV29-1 to TRBJ2-3; the D is unclear. The sequencing here drew on unsorted PBMCs, taken 3.1 to 3.3 years after starting antiretroviral therapy. The clonotype originates from a woman aged 35 to 49 with HIV. In DNA, the CDR3 is TGCAGCGTTGGGGCGACGTTGGCAGATACGCAGTATTTT. Protein: CSVGATLADTQYF.